A single sample gave rise to the 24 T cell receptor beta chains below, sequenced in a study of cytomegalovirus exposure and HLA in healthy donors. The PCR employed 60 Vbeta primers together with 13 Jbeta primers. Generated by immunoSEQ multiplex PCR, the TCRdb table keeps only in-frame clones and is missing some. Of about 200,000 clones in the sample, approximately 85% were seen once. Sequencing input: PBMCs. The receptors were gathered from a woman aged 40 to 49 in good health and CMV-seronegative.

The chain joins TRBV7-4 to TRBJ2-1; 11 positions match TRBD2. Unmatched junction bases numbered 11, after V lost 4 bases and J lost 0 bases. The germline CDR1 and CDR2 sequences are SGHVT and SQSDAQ. This CDR3 spans 19 amino acids. This CDR3 reads CASSSPSGRFQSSYNEQFF. Written as DNA, the CDR3 is TGTGCCAGCAGCTCCCCTAGCGGGAGGTTTCAAAGCTCCTACAATGAGCAGTTCTTC.

For the CDR3, the DNA is TGTGCCAGCAGCCCCGCGCTGGGGCCGGGGGCCAACGTCCTGACTTTC. Its translation is CASSPALGPGANVLTF. The chain has TRBV14 and TRBJ2-6; possible D gene TRBD1, 5 bases. Germline V gene lookup returns CDR1 SGHDN and CDR2 FVKESK. Trimming took off 4 bases at V and 4 bases at J, with 14 bases between the two ends. The CDR3 has 16 amino acids.

This clone showed up just once. This chain uses TRBV5-1 with TRBJ2-1; a weak D match, TRBD2 (6 bases). Deletions cut 4 bases from V and 7 bases from J, with 24 bases between. The CDR3 length is 17 residues. Looked up from germline, CDR1 is SGHRS and CDR2 is YFSETQ. This CDR3 is CASSPGLTSSKGNEQFF. The CDR3 DNA reads as TGCGCCAGCAGCCCTGGACTAACTAGCTCGAAAGGGAATGAGCAGTTCTTC.

This clone has a handful of counts. This chain uses TRBV5-3 with TRBJ2-1, with 7 bases fitting TRBD1. TRBV5-3 is designated an ORF whose function remains uncertain. The CDR3 loop spans 15 amino acids. With V trimmed by 4 bases and J by 8 bases, 12 bases remained unmatched. Here the CDR3 reads CARSPLTGTVDEQFF. The CDR3 DNA follows: TGTGCCAGAAGCCCTCTGACAGGGACGGTGGATGAGCAGTTCTTC.

This chain uses TRBV6-9 with TRBJ2-3, with TRBD2 matching 11 bases. Germline V gives CDR1 MNHGY, CDR2 SVAAGI. This CDR3 has 19 amino acids. J lost 4 bases, V lost 8 bases, and 20 bases had no gene match. The CDR3 loop reads CASSPGLAGGGGAPDTQYF. CDR3 nucleotide sequence: TGTGCCAGCTCTCCCGGGCTAGCGGGAGGTGGGGGGGCCCCAGATACGCAGTATTTT.

The CDR3 loop is CASSQGGQGGTEAFF. The CDR3 region has the DNA TGTGCCAGCAGTCAGGGGGGACAGGGGGGCACTGAAGCTTTCTTT. The chain has TRBV6-5 and TRBJ1-1; 11 bases are a match to TRBD1. The CDR3 has 15 amino acids. Per germline, CDR1 MNHEY and CDR2 SVGAGI. V was clipped by 5 bases and J by 4 bases; unmatched bases: 6.

This chain connects TRBV7-8 to TRBJ1-4, with TRBD1 as a possible D gene (6 bases). The CDR3 is 14 residues long. V dropped 5 bases and J dropped 4 bases, with 11 bases sitting between them. The germline gives CDR1 SGHVS, CDR2 FQNEAQ. CDR3 in amino acids: CASSLTGSNEKLFF. CDR3 nucleotide sequence: TGTGCCAGCAGCCTTACAGGGAGTAATGAAAAACTGTTTTTT.

The V and J genes are TRBV28 and TRBJ2-7, with 14 positions matching TRBD2. Germline lookup yields CDR1 MDHEN and CDR2 SYDVKM. This CDR3 contains 16 residues. Trimming took 5 bases from V and 6 from J; bases not matched to a gene: 9. The CDR3 nucleotides are TGTGCCAGCAGTGTCCCGGGACTAGCGGGAGCGGGCGAGCAGTACTTC. Its protein product is CASSVPGLAGAGEQYF.

The chain links TRBV7-6 to TRBJ1-3; D may be TRBD1 (6 bases). Germline V gene lookup returns CDR1 SGHVS and CDR2 FNYEAQ. The V end was cut by 2 bases, the J end by 3 bases, with 8 bases between. The CDR3 is 14 residues long. The chain's CDR3 is CASSLQGRGNTIYF. In nucleotides, the CDR3 is TGTGCCAGCAGCTTACAGGGGCGTGGAAACACCATATATTTT.

V and J are TRBV29-1 and TRBJ2-3; 7 bases fit TRBD1. After removal of 5 bases from V and 2 bases from J, the junction contained 4 bases not matched to a gene. In germline, CDR1 is SQVTM, CDR2 ANQGSEA. The length of the CDR3 is 13 residues. CDR3: CSVIQGITDTQYF. CDR3 sequence (DNA): TGCAGCGTTATACAGGGGATCACAGATACGCAGTATTTT.

The gene calls are TRBV7-3 and TRBJ2-5; a weak D match, TRBD2 (6 bases). The CDR3 is 18 amino acids. The germline CDR1 and CDR2 sequences are SGHTA and FQGTGA. Trimming took 5 bases from V and 5 from J, leaving 27 bases between them. This CDR3 reads CASSPEPKTSLSVETQYF. CDR3 nucleotides: TGTGCCAGCAGCCCCGAGCCTAAGACTAGTCTATCGGTGGAGACCCAGTACTTC. The full variable domain, its missing parts supplied by reference TRBV7-3 and TRBJ2-5, is GAGVSQTPSNKVTEKGKYVELRCDPISGHTALYWYRQSLGQGPEFLIYFQGTGAADDSGLPNDRFFAVRPEGSVSTLKIQRTERGDSAVYLCASSPEPKTSLSVETQYFGPGTRLLVL.

The chain combines TRBV18 with TRBJ2-1; D is perhaps TRBD1 (6 bases). The V end lost 3 bases, the J end lost 6 bases, and 6 bases lay between the germline ends. Germline V CDR1 and CDR2: KGHSH, LQKENI. The CDR3 length is 12 residues. CDR3: CASSPDSNEQFF. In nucleotides, the CDR3 is TGTGCCAGCTCACCGGACAGCAATGAGCAGTTCTTC.

This clone was detected a few times. The chain carries TRBV7-8 and TRBJ1-3; a possible D gene is TRBD1 (5 bases). There are 17 residues in the CDR3. CDR1 SGHVS and CDR2 FQNEAQ come from the germline V gene. V gave up 5 bases and J gave up 3 bases, with 20 bases separating them. The CDR3 DNA sequence: TGTGCCAGCAGCCCCCGGAATAGGGGCTTTGGTGGAAACACCATATATTTT. It codes for CASSPRNRGFGGNTIYF.

The rearrangement uses TRBV11-2 and TRBJ2-3; 8 bases fit TRBD1. This CDR3 region has 17 residues. Trimming at V came to 5 bases and at J to 4 bases, leaving 14 bases not matched to a gene. The germline V gene encodes CDR1 SGHAT and CDR2 FQNNGV. CDR3 in amino acids: CASSPQGAVVVPDTQYF. In nucleotides, the CDR3 is TGTGCCAGCAGCCCTCAGGGGGCGGTCGTGGTGCCAGATACGCAGTATTTT.

The chain's CDR3 is CASLGEFGGNYGYTF. DNA of the CDR3: TGTGCCAGCCTAGGAGAATTCGGTGGGAACTATGGCTACACCTTC. The V and J genes are TRBV5-4 and TRBJ1-2, with D uncertain. Germline lookup yields CDR1 SGHNT and CDR2 YYREEE (reference sequence). The CDR3 is 15 residues long. V lost 7 bases, J lost 2 bases, and 18 bases lay in between.

This clone was seen once. This rearrangement joins TRBV25-1 to TRBJ1-4; D possibly corresponds to TRBD1 (6 bases). Deletions cut 0 bases from V and 2 bases from J, with 13 bases between. The CDR3 runs 17 residues. Germline values: CDR1 MGHDK, CDR2 SYGVNS. The CDR3 reads CASSEYRRGRTNEKLFF. Here the CDR3 DNA reads TGTGCCAGCAGTGAATATCGCAGGGGACGCACTAATGAAAAACTGTTTTTT.

The chain couples TRBV19 to TRBJ2-6, with a weak D call TRBD2 (5 bases). In germline, CDR1 is LNHDA, CDR2 SQIVND (reference sequence). Trimming took 7 bases from V and 0 from J, leaving 19 bases between them. The CDR3 length is 18 residues. CDR3 amino acids: CASTPSGGLRSGANVLTF. The DNA of the CDR3 is TGTGCCAGTACCCCCAGTGGAGGCTTACGCTCTGGGGCCAACGTCCTGACTTTC.

This clone was seen once. The rearrangement joins TRBV19 to TRBJ1-5, with D possibly matching TRBD1 (5 bases). In germline, CDR1 is LNHDA, CDR2 SQIVND (reference sequence). Trimming cost V 5 bases and J 2 bases, with 10 bases left between them. The CDR3 consists of 14 residues. The CDR3 coding sequence is TGTGCCAGTAGTCCAGGGCCGGGCAATCAGCCCCAGCATTTT. Protein: CASSPGPGNQPQHF.

This chain uses TRBV5-4 with TRBJ1-5; TRBD1 aligns across 9 bases. CDR3 size: 14 residues. V was pared by 8 bases and J by 6 bases, with 9 bases of the junction left unmatched. Germline V gene lookup returns CDR1 SGHNT and CDR2 YYREEE (reference sequence). The CDR3 DNA reads as TGTGCCAGTAAGAAACAGGGGGCCGGTCAGCCCCAGCATTTT. The encoded protein is CASKKQGAGQPQHF.

The chain joins TRBV18 to TRBJ1-1; no definite D call. Trimming removed 3 bases at V and 0 bases at J, with 8 bases between. This CDR3 region has 14 residues. Germline V gene data show CDR1 as KGHSH and CDR2 as LQKENI. The CDR3 protein is CASSPLGMNTEAFF. The DNA for the CDR3 is TGTGCCAGCTCACCTCTCGGGATGAACACTGAAGCTTTCTTT. The complete variable domain, with remaining parts taken from reference TRBV18 and TRBJ1-1, reads NAGVMQNPRHLVRRRGQEARLRCSPMKGHSHVYWYRQLPEEGLKFMVYLQKENIIDESGMPKERFSAEFPKEGPSILRIQQVVRGDSAAYFCASSPLGMNTEAFFGQGTRLTVV.

This clone appeared once. The CDR3 reads CASSSRLPQAGELFF. The CDR3 DNA follows: TGTGCCAGCAGTTCCAGACTCCCACAGGCCGGGGAGCTGTTTTTT. The chain couples TRBV7-9 to TRBJ2-2; D may be TRBD1 (5 bases). With 6 bases removed from V and 6 bases from J, the gap between germline ends came to 17 bases. The CDR3 contains 15 residues. Germline V CDR1 and CDR2: SEHNR, FQNEAQ (reference sequence).

This clone was counted a single time. This chain links TRBV27 with TRBJ2-1, with 8 bases lining up with TRBD1. Germline values: CDR1 MNHEY, CDR2 SMNVEV (reference sequence). This CDR3 has 16 amino acids. The V and J ends lost 4 bases and 8 bases, in that order; junction bases with no gene match: 13. The CDR3 sequence: CASSSHERQGADEQFF. CDR3 DNA sequence: TGTGCCAGCAGTTCTCATGAACGGCAGGGGGCTGATGAGCAGTTCTTC.

Regarding this clone: The same CDR3 is also encoded by other DNA sequences in this sample. V usage is TRBV5-1 and J usage is TRBJ2-7, with TRBD1 as a possible D gene (6 bases). This CDR3 comprises 12 residues. Trimming shortened V by 2 bases and J by 7 bases, and 10 bases separated the two germline ends. From germline, CDR1 is SGHRS and CDR2 YFSETQ. Here the CDR3 reads CASSFSTGEQYF. The CDR3 DNA reads as TGCGCCAGCAGCTTTAGTACAGGGGAGCAGTACTTC.

V is TRBV27 and J is TRBJ2-4, with D possibly matching TRBD2 (5 bases). Germline V lookup: CDR1 MNHEY, CDR2 SMNVEV (reference sequence). The CDR3 extends over 17 amino acids. With 3 bases removed from V and 0 bases from J, the gap between germline ends came to 15 bases. The CDR3 here is CASSLDGGPLAKNIQYF. In nucleotides, the CDR3 is TGTGCCAGCAGTTTGGACGGAGGACCCCTAGCCAAAAACATTCAGTACTTC.